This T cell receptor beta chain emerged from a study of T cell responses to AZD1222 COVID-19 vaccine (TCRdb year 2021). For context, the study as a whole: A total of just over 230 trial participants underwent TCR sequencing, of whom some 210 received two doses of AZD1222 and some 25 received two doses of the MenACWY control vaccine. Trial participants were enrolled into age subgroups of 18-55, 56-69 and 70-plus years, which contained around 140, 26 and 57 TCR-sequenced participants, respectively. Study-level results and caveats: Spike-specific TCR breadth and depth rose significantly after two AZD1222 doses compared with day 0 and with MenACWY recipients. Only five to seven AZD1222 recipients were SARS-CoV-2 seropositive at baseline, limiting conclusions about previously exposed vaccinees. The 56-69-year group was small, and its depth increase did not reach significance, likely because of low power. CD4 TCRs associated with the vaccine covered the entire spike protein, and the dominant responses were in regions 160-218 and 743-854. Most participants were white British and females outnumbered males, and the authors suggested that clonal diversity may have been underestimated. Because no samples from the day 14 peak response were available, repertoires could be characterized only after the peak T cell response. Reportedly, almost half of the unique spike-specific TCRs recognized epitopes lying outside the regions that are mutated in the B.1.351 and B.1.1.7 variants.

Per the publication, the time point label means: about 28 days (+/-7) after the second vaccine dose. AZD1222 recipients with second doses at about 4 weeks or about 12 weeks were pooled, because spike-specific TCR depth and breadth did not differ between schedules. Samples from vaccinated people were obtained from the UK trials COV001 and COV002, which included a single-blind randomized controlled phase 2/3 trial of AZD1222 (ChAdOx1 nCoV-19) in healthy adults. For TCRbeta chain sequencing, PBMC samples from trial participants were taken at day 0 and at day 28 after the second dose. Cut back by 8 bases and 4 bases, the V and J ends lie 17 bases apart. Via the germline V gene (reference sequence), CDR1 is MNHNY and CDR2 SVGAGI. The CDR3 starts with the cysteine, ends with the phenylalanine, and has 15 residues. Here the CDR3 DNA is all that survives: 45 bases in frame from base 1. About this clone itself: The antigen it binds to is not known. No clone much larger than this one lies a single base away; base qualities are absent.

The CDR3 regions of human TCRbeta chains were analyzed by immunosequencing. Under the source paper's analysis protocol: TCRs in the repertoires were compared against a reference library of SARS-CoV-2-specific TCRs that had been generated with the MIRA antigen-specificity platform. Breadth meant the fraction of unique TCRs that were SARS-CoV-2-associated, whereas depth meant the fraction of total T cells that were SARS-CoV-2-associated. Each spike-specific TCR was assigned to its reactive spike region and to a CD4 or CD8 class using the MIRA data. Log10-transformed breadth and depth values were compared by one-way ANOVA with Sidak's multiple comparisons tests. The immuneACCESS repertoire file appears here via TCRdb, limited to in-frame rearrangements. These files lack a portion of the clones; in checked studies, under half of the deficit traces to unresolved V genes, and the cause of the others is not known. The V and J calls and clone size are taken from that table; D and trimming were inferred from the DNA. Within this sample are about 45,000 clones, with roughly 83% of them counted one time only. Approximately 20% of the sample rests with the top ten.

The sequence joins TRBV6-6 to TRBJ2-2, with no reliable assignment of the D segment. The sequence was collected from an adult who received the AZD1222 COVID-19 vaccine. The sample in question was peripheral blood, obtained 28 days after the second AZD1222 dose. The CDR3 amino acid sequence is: CASPKSNLSTGELFF. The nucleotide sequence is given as TGTGCCAGCCCAAAATCCAATCTTAGCACCGGGGAGCTGTTTTTT.